One T cell receptor beta chain is described in this entry. Its antigen remains unknown. A read error may produce the germline difference seen at one junction end. The CDR3 extends over 12 amino acids. The germline V gene has CDR1 SQVTM and CDR2 ANQGSEA. This sample is part of a study of cytomegalovirus exposure and HLA in healthy donors. Study results and caveats: When analyzed later, a missense DCLRE1C variant was found to be linked to TCR beta V- and J-gene trimming. Being indistinguishable, some V segments were excluded, TRBV6-2 and TRBV6-3 among them. The likely explanation for a cluster of highly shared sequence variants was sequencing artifact.

PCR employed 60 Vbeta and 13 Jbeta primers. Measured with immunoSEQ multiplex PCR; TCRdb has only the in-frame clones, and not every one. The sample is made up of over 25,000 clones, and the top ten hold roughly 0.74% of it. What was sequenced was PBMCs. The chain recombines TRBV29-1 with TRBJ2-7; 9 nucleotides match TRBD2. This TCR derives from a man aged 30 to 39 in good health and CMV-seronegative. The CDR3 reads CSVDKASGESVF. The CDR3 nucleotides read TGCAGCGTTGATAAGGCTAGCGGGGAGTCAGTTTTC.